One sample yielded the 26 T cell receptor beta chains listed below, sequenced in a study of blood T cell repertoires in COVID-19. The repertoire was sequenced with immunoSEQ multiplex PCR; TCRdb's copy has only in-frame clones and lacks some. The table lists approximately 190,000 clones, roughly four fifths of them singletons. The sequenced material came from peripheral blood. The receptors shown here come from a woman aged 40 to 50 with acute or convalescent COVID-19.

The chain is built from TRBV5-4 and TRBJ2-7; 9 nucleotides match TRBD2. This CDR3 is 15 amino acids long. Germline trimming cut 2 bases from V and 4 bases from J; bases unmatched to any gene: 7. CDR1 is SGHNT, CDR2 YYREEE, per germline (reference sequence). The CDR3 DNA sequence: TGTGCCAGCAGCTTCGGGGGACTAGCAGCATACGAGCAGTACTTC. It is translated as CASSFGGLAAYEQYF.

This clone was counted only a few times. This rearrangement joins TRBV2 to TRBJ2-2; 9 positions match TRBD1. The CDR3 runs to 15 residues. V shed 6 bases and J 5 bases; nucleotides not matched to a gene: 7. Germline values: CDR1 SNHLY, CDR2 FYNNEI. The CDR3: CASRVQGAGTGELFF. DNA for the CDR3: TGTGCCAGCAGAGTACAGGGGGCCGGTACCGGGGAGCTGTTTTTT.

The genes are TRBV7-9 and TRBJ2-3; 9 bases map to TRBD2. V was pared by 1 base and J by 0 bases, with 8 bases of the junction left unmatched. Germline-derived CDR1 and CDR2 are SEHNR and FQNEAQ (reference sequence). The CDR3 loop spans 18 amino acids. The CDR3 here is CASSLGPAGGPSTDTQYF. The DNA for the CDR3 is TGTGCCAGCAGCTTAGGGCCAGCGGGAGGCCCTAGCACAGATACGCAGTATTTT.

The chain carries TRBV28 and TRBJ1-2, with D maybe TRBD1 (6 bases). Trimming removed 6 bases from V and 0 bases from J, with 23 bases in between. Germline V lookup: CDR1 MDHEN, CDR2 SYDVKM. The CDR3 is 18 amino acids. The CDR3 spells CASSLGWARGLANYGYTF. The CDR3 region has the DNA TGTGCCAGCAGCCTAGGGTGGGCCAGGGGCCTAGCTAACTATGGCTACACCTTC.

In the case of this clone: Other DNA sequences of this sample code for an identical CDR3. The chain uses TRBV5-5 and TRBJ1-3; no clear D gene. The V end lost 0 bases, the J end lost 2 bases, and 6 bases lay between the germline ends. CDR1 is SGHKS and CDR2 is YYEKEE in the germline V gene (reference sequence). The CDR3 has 14 residues. This CDR3 reads CASSLAGAGNTIYF. CDR3 bases: TGTGCCAGCAGCTTGGCGGGAGCTGGAAACACCATATATTTT.

The rearrangement joins TRBV27 to TRBJ2-7; 9 bases agree with TRBD2. Per the germline V gene, CDR1 is MNHEY and CDR2 is SMNVEV (reference sequence). Losses at the gene ends were 7 bases for V and 4 bases for J; bases not matched to a gene: 5. CDR3 size: 13 residues. This CDR3 reads CASMTTSGYEQYF. CDR3 coding DNA: TGTGCCAGCATGACGACTAGCGGATACGAGCAGTACTTC.

V is TRBV14 and J is TRBJ2-5; D is possibly TRBD1 (5 bases). Germline values: CDR1 SGHDN, CDR2 FVKESK. V was clipped by 2 bases and J by 6 bases, with 10 bases between them. There are 13 residues in the CDR3. CDR3 DNA sequence: TGTGCCAGCAGCCAATTCCAGGGCAAGACCCAGTACTTC. The encoded protein is CASSQFQGKTQYF.

This chain uses TRBV11-2 with TRBJ1-6, with D perhaps TRBD1 (6 bases). This CDR3 region has 15 residues. CDR1 and CDR2 from the germline V gene are SGHAT and FQNNGV. V lost 4 bases and J lost 6, with 13 bases in between. The DNA of the CDR3 is TGTGCCAGCAGCTCCCAGCCAGGGGCTAATTCACCCCTCCACTTT. Its translation: CASSSQPGANSPLHF.

There are a few counts of this clone. CDR3 bases: TGTGCCAGCAGCCAAGGAACAGGTATTGAAGCTTTCTTT. Its protein is CASSQGTGIEAFF. The V and J genes are TRBV3-1 (or the pseudogene TRBV3-2) and TRBJ1-1, with D tentatively TRBD1 (5 bases). V lost 1 base to trimming and J lost 7 bases, with 10 bases between them. CDR1 LGHDT and CDR2 YNNKEL come from the germline V gene (reference sequence). This CDR3 contains 13 residues.

CDR3 protein: CASSASGTGSGTIYF. For the CDR3, the DNA is TGTGCCAGCAGTGCCTCCGGGACAGGCTCCGGCACCATATATTTT. The V call is TRBV2, the J call TRBJ1-3; TRBD1 aligns across 8 bases. Germline V gives CDR1 SNHLY, CDR2 FYNNEI. The CDR3 is made up of 15 amino acids. Trimming removed 4 bases from V and 9 bases from J; junction bases left unmatched: 11.

The CDR3 nucleotides are TGCGCCAGCAGTGAGGCCAGTGAAAAACTGTTTTTT. Amino acids: CASSEASEKLFF. The V gene is TRBV10-2, the J gene TRBJ1-4; D gene unclear. The V end was cut by 2 bases, the J end by 7 bases, with 5 bases between. This CDR3 region has 12 residues. Germline V CDR1 and CDR2: WSHSY, SAAADI.

The rearrangement links TRBV24-1 to TRBJ2-6; no clear D gene. Germline CDR1 reads KGHDR; CDR2 reads SFDVKD. The CDR3 spans 13 residues. Deletions cut 9 bases from V and 0 bases from J, with 5 bases between. CDR3 bases: TGTGCCACCCTCAGCTCTGGGGCCAACGTCCTGACTTTC. Translating it yields CATLSSGANVLTF.

The chain joins TRBV27 to TRBJ2-7; D is ambiguous. Trimming took off 0 bases at V and 5 bases at J, with 11 bases between the two ends. Germline CDR1 is MNHEY and CDR2 is SMNVEV (reference sequence). CDR3 length: 14 residues. CDR3 in amino acids: CASSLSSGFDEQYF. CDR3 coding DNA: TGTGCCAGCAGTTTATCGTCGGGTTTTGACGAGCAGTACTTC.

The chain is built from TRBV5-6 and TRBJ2-5; TRBD2 might be the D (6 bases). The CDR3 has 13 amino acids. CDR1 is SGHDT and CDR2 is YYEEEE in the germline V gene. V shed 3 bases and J shed 1 base, with 7 bases lying between them. The CDR3 loop is CASSSGVQETQYF. The CDR3 bases are TGTGCCAGCAGCTCGGGGGTCCAAGAGACCCAGTACTTC.

V usage is TRBV24-1 and J usage is TRBJ2-1; possible D gene TRBD1, 5 bases. The CDR3 is 14 amino acids. Trimming took 7 bases from V and 5 from J, leaving 14 bases between them. Germline V gene sequence: CDR1 KGHDR, CDR2 SFDVKD. The chain's CDR3 is CATRGPSPNNEQFF. CDR3 bases: TGTGCCACCAGGGGGCCAAGCCCCAACAATGAGCAGTTCTTC.

The chain combines TRBV7-2 with TRBJ2-2; possible D gene TRBD2, 5 bases. Trimming left V 3 bases short and J 2 bases short, with 13 bases between. The CDR3 contains 16 residues. Germline CDR1 and CDR2: SGHTA and FQGNSA. The CDR3 region is CASSFLAYSNTGELFF. In nucleotides, the CDR3 is TGTGCCAGCAGCTTCCTAGCTTATTCAAACACCGGGGAGCTGTTTTTT.

The chain joins TRBV5-1 to TRBJ2-3, with TRBD1 matching 9 bases. V lost 3 bases to trimming and J lost 2 bases; unmatched junction nucleotides: 13. The CDR3 consists of 18 residues. Germline V CDR1 and CDR2: SGHRS, YFSETQ. The CDR3 sequence is CASSSQVGTGTTTDTQYF. The CDR3 DNA follows: TGCGCCAGCAGCTCCCAGGTAGGGACAGGGACCACCACAGATACGCAGTATTTT.

J is TRBJ1-3 and V is TRBV15; D may be TRBD1 (6 bases). CDR1 and CDR2 from the germline V gene are LNHNV and YYDKDF (reference sequence). V lost 0 bases and J 2 bases, leaving 14 bases between the germline ends. The CDR3 is made up of 17 amino acids. The CDR3 region is CATSRDIWDTPGNTIYF. CDR3 DNA sequence: TGTGCCACCAGCAGAGATATATGGGACACGCCTGGAAACACCATATATTTT.

The chain recombines TRBV5-1 with TRBJ2-1; maybe TRBD2 (6 bases). CDR1 and CDR2 (germline): SGHRS, YFSETQ. Trimming removed 0 bases from V and 8 bases from J, with 15 bases in between. The CDR3 is 15 amino acids. The chain's CDR3 is CASSLEPGAGYEQFF. For the CDR3, the DNA is TGCGCCAGCAGCTTGGAACCGGGAGCAGGCTATGAGCAGTTCTTC.

The V call is TRBV10-3, the J call TRBJ2-4; D remains unclear. The CDR3 length is 11 residues. V lost 6 bases, J lost 8 bases, and 8 bases lay in between. The V gene's germline CDR1 is ENHRY and CDR2 SYGVKD. The CDR3 sequence is CAIRSLDIQYF. In nucleotides, the CDR3 is TGTGCCATCAGATCTCTAGACATTCAGTACTTC.

The chain is built from TRBV6-5 and TRBJ2-7, with D unclear. The CDR3 covers 12 residues. CDR1 and CDR2 (germline): MNHEY, SVGAGI. Trimming stripped 8 bases from V and 4 bases from J, with 12 bases between. CDR3 sequence: CASSPSRYEQYF. CDR3 bases: TGTGCCAGCTCCCCCTCCAGGTACGAGCAGTACTTC.

The chain joins TRBV5-4 to TRBJ2-5; 7 bases fit TRBD2. Unmatched junction bases numbered 9, after V lost 0 bases and J lost 4 bases. There are 16 residues in the CDR3. In germline, CDR1 is SGHNT, CDR2 YYREEE (reference sequence). CDR3 region: CASSLAPGGEGETQYF. CDR3 nucleotides: TGTGCCAGCAGCTTGGCCCCTGGGGGGGAAGGAGAGACCCAGTACTTC.

This clone has more than one count but fewer than ten. The chain links TRBV5-4 to TRBJ1-2; 7 nucleotides line up with TRBD1. After removal of 5 bases from V and 0 bases from J, the junction contained 1 base not matched to a gene. Germline V gene lookup returns CDR1 SGHNT and CDR2 YYREEE (reference sequence). This CDR3 spans 13 amino acids. The CDR3, as DNA: TGTGCCAGCAGTGGACAGGCTAACTATGGCTACACCTTC. It is translated as CASSGQANYGYTF.

The chain has TRBV14 and TRBJ1-2; the D gene is possibly TRBD1 (6 bases). The germline V gene encodes CDR1 SGHDN and CDR2 FVKESK. V lost 1 base and J 3 bases, leaving 18 bases between the germline ends. The CDR3 has 17 amino acids. CDR3: CASSQALAGEGYYGYTF. As DNA, the CDR3 is TGTGCCAGCAGCCAAGCCCTAGCAGGGGAGGGATACTATGGCTACACCTTC.

This clone appeared a single time. The chain is built from TRBV4-2 and TRBJ2-3, with TRBD2 matching over 7 bases. Looked up from germline, CDR1 is LGHNA and CDR2 is YNFKEQ. The V and J ends lost 0 bases and 8 bases, in that order; junction bases with no gene match: 8. CDR3 length equals 15 residues. CDR3 loop: CASSQDGLVYTTQYF. In nucleotides, the CDR3 is TGTGCCAGCAGCCAAGACGGACTAGTTTATACTACGCAGTATTTT.

This chain joins TRBV28 and TRBJ2-1, with D unresolved. V lost 1 base to trimming and J lost 10 bases, with 8 bases between them. There are 12 residues in the CDR3. Per the germline V gene, CDR1 is MDHEN and CDR2 is SYDVKM. CDR3 loop: CASSLLFGEQFF. In DNA, the CDR3 is TGTGCCAGCAGTTTATTATTCGGGGAGCAGTTCTTC.